The clone carrying this TCR beta chain was counted only a few times. Antigen: not known. Sample-barcoded 5' priming and a J-beta primer mix drove a second PCR of 7 to 11 cycles. Each cDNA molecule was tagged by a template-switch adaptor that had 12 random nucleotides. TCRdb re-called the 5' RACE reads through MiXCR, storing one row per CDR3 protein. The data hold 630,000 or so distinct CDR3 sequences, with about 30% observed a single time. With V trimmed by 6 bases and J by 7 bases, 5 bases remained unmatched. This CDR3 is built from 13 residues. Germline lookup yields CDR1 SEHNR and CDR2 FQNEAQ (reference sequence). These data originate in a study of blood T cells in healthy people across ages. Study-wide results and limits: Since the PBMCs were unsorted, naive and antigen-experienced cells could not be conclusively compared.

This clonotype was sampled from a woman of 80 years or more in good health. The rearrangement uses TRBV7-9 and TRBJ2-1, with 8 bases aligning to TRBD1. Sequenced material: blood. CDR3 coding DNA: TGTGCCAGCAGGCAGGGGGCTTCGAATGAGCAGTTCTTC. It codes for CASRQGASNEQFF.